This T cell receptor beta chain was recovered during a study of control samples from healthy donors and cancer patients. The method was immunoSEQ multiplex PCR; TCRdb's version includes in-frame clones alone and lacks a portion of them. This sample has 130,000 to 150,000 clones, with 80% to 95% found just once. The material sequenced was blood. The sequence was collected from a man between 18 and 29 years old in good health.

The CDR3 reads CASSGGHSYEQYF. In DNA form, the CDR3 reads TGTGCCAGCAGTGGAGGGCACTCCTACGAGCAGTACTTC. The chain recombines TRBV6-2 or TRBV6-3 with TRBJ2-7; maybe TRBD2 (6 bases). The germline V and J ends were trimmed by 5 bases and 0 bases, with 8 bases remaining between them. The CDR3 is 13 amino acids. The germline V gene encodes CDR1 MNHEY and CDR2 SVGEGT.